Below are 27 T cell receptor beta chains sequenced from a single sample in a study of shared clonotypes between healthy human individuals (dated by TCRdb to about 2020). Receptor libraries were prepared by the immunoSEQ multiplex PCR assay. TCRdb limited this immuneACCESS table to in-frame rearrangements with V and J called. A share of clones is missing; checked studies link under half to unresolved V genes, and the rest is unexplained. For this sample the table gives about 1,900,000 clones, of which just under 95% were detected only once. The ten largest clones represent 1.2% of the sample. CD8 naive samples were obtained by positive selection for CCR7 among CD45RO-negative cells, yielding a CD45RA+CCR7+ population from which TemRA cells were excluded. Sample: naive CD8+ T cells sorted from blood. The meaning of the sample's cell subset or site label: CD45RA+CCR7+. These receptors all come from a man aged 18 to 30 in good health.

The rearrangement joins TRBV5-1 to TRBJ2-2; 8 nucleotides line up with TRBD1. CDR1 and CDR2 from the germline V gene are SGHRS and YFSETQ. This CDR3 is built from 15 residues. Trimming cost V 4 bases and J 5 bases; bases outside gene matches: 7. CDR3 in amino acids: CASSPRGPSTGELFF. CDR3 nucleotide sequence: TGCGCCAGCAGCCCCAGGGGGCCGAGTACCGGGGAGCTGTTTTTT.

The chain combines TRBV5-1 with TRBJ1-5; 8 nucleotides line up with TRBD1. CDR1 and CDR2 (germline): SGHRS, YFSETQ. V lost 0 bases to trimming and J lost 5 bases; unmatched junction nucleotides: 19. CDR3 length: 20 amino acids. The CDR3 spells CASSLGSIRTGPKVHQPQHF. The CDR3 DNA follows: TGCGCCAGCAGCTTGGGGAGTATTAGGACAGGGCCTAAGGTTCATCAGCCCCAGCATTTT.

The CDR3 sequence: CASSPWGDEQFF. The CDR3 DNA reads TGTGCCAGCAGTCCCTGGGGGGATGAGCAGTTCTTC. This chain connects TRBV6-5 to TRBJ2-1; D may be TRBD2 (6 bases). The V and J ends lost 5 bases and 8 bases respectively, with 10 bases between them. The germline V gene encodes CDR1 MNHEY and CDR2 SVGAGI. This CDR3 is 12 amino acids long.

This clone was seen once. The rearrangement uses TRBV5-1 and TRBJ2-5; D is perhaps TRBD1 or TRBD2 (6 bases each). The CDR3 loop spans 14 amino acids. V was trimmed by 7 bases and J by 4 bases, leaving 17 bases between them. CDR1 and CDR2 from the germline V gene are SGHRS and YFSETQ. CDR3 bases: TGCGCCAGCTCCGAGGGGGGTGCAGCAGAGACCCAGTACTTC. Translated: CASSEGGAAETQYF. The full variable domain, its missing parts supplied by reference TRBV5-1 and TRBJ2-5, is KAGVTQTPRYLIKTRGQQVTLSCSPISGHRSVSWYQQTPGQGLQFLFEYFSETQRNKGNFPGRFSGRQFSNSRSEMNVSTLELGDSALYLCASSEGGAAETQYFGPGTRLLVL.

This clone appeared a few times. This rearrangement joins TRBV5-5 to TRBJ1-6, with D possibly matching TRBD1 (6 bases). Germline V gene sequence: CDR1 SGHKS, CDR2 YYEKEE (reference sequence). This CDR3 comprises 15 residues. V lost 2 bases and J 6 bases, leaving 12 bases between the germline ends. The CDR3 reads CASSFQGTINSPLHF. In DNA, the CDR3 is TGTGCCAGCAGCTTCCAGGGGACAATTAATTCACCCCTCCACTTT.

As to this clone: This sample includes further DNA sequences coding for the same CDR3. The chain has TRBV7-9 and TRBJ2-7; 7 bases map to TRBD2. CDR1 is SEHNR, CDR2 FQNEAQ, per germline (reference sequence). This CDR3 spans 13 amino acids. Unmatched junction bases numbered 3, after V lost 1 base and J lost 6 bases. This CDR3 reads CASSLELASEQYF. The CDR3 coding sequence is TGTGCCAGCAGCTTAGAACTAGCGTCCGAGCAGTACTTC.

This clone was seen only once. This chain joins TRBV18 and TRBJ2-7, with TRBD2 matching 8 bases. The V gene's germline CDR1 is KGHSH and CDR2 LQKENI. Unmatched junction bases numbered 10, after V lost 0 bases and J lost 3 bases. The CDR3 totals 17 residues. Here the CDR3 reads CASSPPYLREGLYEQYF. The CDR3 DNA follows: TGTGCCAGCTCACCACCGTACCTACGGGAGGGACTCTACGAGCAGTACTTC.

The chain employs TRBV28 and TRBJ1-1, with D perhaps TRBD1 (6 bases). The V gene lost 6 bases and the J gene lost 1 base, with 18 bases spanning the gap. Germline V gene sequence: CDR1 MDHEN, CDR2 SYDVKM. The CDR3 has 16 residues. The CDR3: CASSEEGEQGNTEAFF. The CDR3 DNA sequence: TGTGCCAGCAGCGAGGAGGGGGAGCAGGGGAACACTGAAGCTTTCTTT.

The chain has TRBV28 and TRBJ2-5; 7 bases map to TRBD1. The length of the CDR3 is 15 residues. From germline, CDR1 is MDHEN and CDR2 SYDVKM. V trimming: 1 base; J trimming: 3 bases; junction bases outside the gene matches: 5. The CDR3 region has the DNA TGTGCCAGCAGTTTATTGAAAGGGGGCGAAGAGACCCAGTACTTC. The encoded protein is CASSLLKGGEETQYF.

This clone occurred once. At the DNA level, this CDR3 is encoded by other sequences in the same sample as well. This rearrangement joins TRBV19 to TRBJ2-1, with D tentatively TRBD1 (5 bases). V lost 2 bases and J 3 bases, leaving 8 bases between the germline ends. CDR1 is LNHDA and CDR2 is SQIVND in the germline V gene (reference sequence). The CDR3 totals 14 residues. CDR3 nucleotide sequence: TGTGCCAGTAGTATAAGTGACAGCTACAATGAGCAGTTCTTC. This gives the protein CASSISDSYNEQFF.

For this clone: The sample contains more than one DNA sequence encoding this CDR3. This CDR3 reads CASSLSGTGTYEQYF. DNA of the CDR3: TGTGCCAGCAGTTTATCCGGGACAGGGACCTACGAGCAGTACTTC. V and J are TRBV27 and TRBJ2-7; TRBD1 aligns across 9 bases. The CDR3 consists of 15 residues. V was clipped by 0 bases and J by 2 bases; unmatched bases: 2. Germline V lookup: CDR1 MNHEY, CDR2 SMNVEV (reference sequence).

V gene TRBV11-2 combines with J gene TRBJ2-7, with D possibly being TRBD1 (6 bases). Germline values: CDR1 SGHAT, CDR2 FQNNGV. Between the trimmed V and J ends, which lost 5 bases and 3 bases, there was a span of 23 bases. The CDR3 totals 17 residues. In DNA form, the CDR3 reads TGTGCCAGCAGCCCCAGACCATCGACCACAGGGAACTACGAGCAGTACTTC. Residues: CASSPRPSTTGNYEQYF.

Regarding this clone: The sample carries other DNA sequences with the same CDR3. The chain links TRBV5-6 to TRBJ2-7; D gene unclear. The CDR3 length is 12 residues. Trimming took 0 bases from V and 6 from J, leaving 7 bases between them. Germline values: CDR1 SGHDT, CDR2 YYEEEE. The CDR3 reads CASSLGPGEQYF. DNA for the CDR3: TGTGCCAGCAGCTTGGGGCCGGGCGAGCAGTACTTC.

The chain combines TRBV13 with TRBJ2-5; D possibly corresponds to TRBD1 (7 bases). Germline values: CDR1 PRHDT, CDR2 FYEKMQ (reference sequence). V was cut by 3 bases and J by 5 bases, with 13 bases left in between. The CDR3 is made up of 14 amino acids. In nucleotides, the CDR3 is TGTGCCAGCAGCTTGCAGGGGGGCGGGGAGACCCAGTACTTC. Protein: CASSLQGGGETQYF.

The rearrangement links TRBV5-4 to TRBJ1-2; D not certain. The CDR3 covers 16 residues. Looked up from germline, CDR1 is SGHNT and CDR2 is YYREEE (reference sequence). V was pared by 3 bases and J by 2 bases, with 17 bases between. The CDR3 sequence: CASSSAIGEANYGYTF. The CDR3, as DNA: TGTGCCAGCAGCTCGGCCATCGGGGAGGCAAACTATGGCTACACCTTC.

The chain uses TRBV7-9 and TRBJ2-5; 7 bases are a match to TRBD2. Germline V gene data show CDR1 as SEHNR and CDR2 as FQNEAQ (reference sequence). The V gene end was trimmed by 3 bases and the J gene end by 0 bases; junction bases not matched to a gene: 10. The CDR3 extends over 17 amino acids. CDR3 DNA: TGTGCCAGCAGCTTTGCGTACCGACTAGCAGACCAAGAGACCCAGTACTTC. Translating gives CASSFAYRLADQETQYF.

V usage is TRBV4-3 and J usage is TRBJ2-1; D not resolved. Trimming stripped 1 base from V and 7 bases from J, with 8 bases between. CDR1 is LGHNA and CDR2 is YSLEER in the germline V gene. The CDR3 totals 13 residues. In nucleotides, the CDR3 is TGCGCCAGCAGCCAAGGGGCCCGGAATGAGCAGTTCTTC. This codes for CASSQGARNEQFF.

This chain joins TRBV23-1 and TRBJ1-3; D perhaps matches TRBD1 (5 bases). TRBV23-1 is noted as an ORF with a role that remains uncertain. Trimming stripped 0 bases from V and 0 bases from J, with 12 bases between. This CDR3 has 17 amino acids. DNA for the CDR3: TGCGCCAGCAGTCAATCGGTCCAGGGACTCTCTGGAAACACCATATATTTT. As protein: CASSQSVQGLSGNTIYF.

J is TRBJ1-4 and V is TRBV4-3, with 9 positions matching TRBD1. The germline V gene encodes CDR1 LGHNA and CDR2 YSLEER. V trimming: 0 bases; J trimming: 10 bases; junction bases outside the gene matches: 9. The CDR3 has 16 amino acids. CDR3 protein: CASSQEPDRGAGKLFF. CDR3 sequence (DNA): TGCGCCAGCAGCCAAGAGCCCGACAGGGGGGCTGGAAAACTGTTTTTT.

The rearrangement links TRBV5-6 to TRBJ2-2, with TRBD1 identical over 12 bases. Germline CDR1 and CDR2: SGHDT and YYEEEE. This CDR3 is 17 amino acids long. With 1 base clipped from V and 5 bases from J, the junction kept 6 bases outside the gene matches. CDR3 sequence (DNA): TGTGCCAGCAGCTTGCGGGACAGGGGGCATCGGACCGGGGAGCTGTTTTTT. Its protein is CASSLRDRGHRTGELFF.

The V and J genes are TRBV9 and TRBJ2-3, with D maybe TRBD2 (6 bases). This CDR3 is built from 14 residues. Germline V gene sequence: CDR1 SGDLS, CDR2 YYNGEE. V lost 3 bases, J lost 6 bases, and 14 bases lay in between. CDR3 sequence reads: CASSESGLRDTQYF. The CDR3 DNA sequence: TGTGCCAGCAGCGAGAGCGGGTTAAGGGATACGCAGTATTTT.

This chain joins TRBV27 and TRBJ1-2, with 8 bases aligning to TRBD1. Germline V gene lookup returns CDR1 MNHEY and CDR2 SMNVEV (reference sequence). The CDR3 is 14 amino acids. The trim removed 6 bases at V and 2 bases at J, leaving 5 bases unmatched. CDR3 nucleotide sequence: TGTGCCAGCAGAACGACAGGGGAGAACTATGGCTACACCTTC. Translated, it gives CASRTTGENYGYTF.

This chain uses TRBV6-4 with TRBJ2-7; no reliable D call. V lost 3 bases to trimming and J lost 0 bases, with 15 bases between them. Germline values: CDR1 MRHNA, CDR2 SNTAGT. This CDR3 spans 16 amino acids. CDR3 in amino acids: CASSEQRVLLSYEQYF. The CDR3 DNA reads as TGTGCCAGCAGTGAACAGCGAGTACTCCTCTCCTACGAGCAGTACTTC.

The chain combines TRBV19 with TRBJ1-4; 8 bases map to TRBD1. Per germline, CDR1 LNHDA and CDR2 SQIVND (reference sequence). The junction had 8 bases not matched to a gene; V was cut back by 6 bases and J by 8 bases. The CDR3 has 14 amino acids. CDR3 nucleotides: TGTGCCAGTAGCCCGGACAGGGTCGAAGAAAAACTGTTTTTT. Translating gives CASSPDRVEEKLFF.

Note on this clone: A much more abundant neighbour one base away suggests this may be a read error. This chain uses TRBV6-5 with TRBJ2-7, with no clear D. V lost 6 bases and J lost 2, with 5 bases in between. The length of the CDR3 is 11 residues. Germline CDR1 reads MNHEY; CDR2 reads SVGAGI. CDR3 region: CASSPAYEQYF. Written as DNA, the CDR3 is TGTGCCAGCAGCCCCGCCTACGAGCAGTACTTC.

A remark on this clone: Germline and junction disagree at one end, which may indicate a read error. The chain has TRBV4-1 and TRBJ2-7, with 8 positions matching TRBD2. Germline V lookup: CDR1 MGHRA, CDR2 YSYEKL. The CDR3 sequence is 15 residues long. CDR3 bases: TGCGCCAGCAGCCAAGAACTTAGCGGGACCTACGGGCAGTACTTC. Translated: CASSQELSGTYGQYF.

As to this clone: At the DNA level, this CDR3 is encoded by other sequences in the same sample as well. V usage is TRBV14 and J usage is TRBJ1-2; tentatively, D is TRBD1 (5 bases). CDR3 length: 13 amino acids. Germline CDR1 and CDR2: SGHDN and FVKESK. V gave up 0 bases and J gave up 8 bases, with 10 bases separating them. CDR3 region: CASSQDRRDGYTF. The CDR3 DNA reads as TGTGCCAGCAGCCAAGATCGCAGGGACGGCTACACCTTC.